This T cell receptor beta chain stems from a study of T cells expressing NK-cell markers. As for the study in general: The authors sequenced eight donors, of whom seven were HCMV-seropositive and one was seronegative.

TCRdb re-called the 5' RACE reads and gives one entry per CDR3 protein, without DNA. The sample holds about 550,000 distinct CDR3 sequences. General study results and limits: Where a handful of donors were concerned, these clonotypes also led the CD3+CD56-NKG2C+ fraction. Among CD8+ T cells from 5 to 7 donors, dominant NKG2C+ clonotypes accounted for roughly 1.0-7.0%. HCMV specificity of the expanded NKG2C+ T cell clones was not established.

Germline V gene sequence: CDR1 MNHEY, CDR2 SMNVEV (reference sequence). This CDR3 is built from 14 residues. Turning to this clonotype: Its antigen is as yet unknown.

This clonotype originated in a man aged 18 to 29 in good health. The sample was blood T cells: a sorted CD56 or NKG2C T cell subset, CD4+ or CD8+ T cells, or bulk PBMC T cells (not recorded which). V is TRBV27 and J is TRBJ2-5; without DNA, the TCRdb call of TRBD1 cannot be checked. CDR3 protein: CASSLTGGMETQYF.